Shown below are 30 T cell receptor beta chains from a single sample sequenced in a study of T cell responses to AZD1222 COVID-19 vaccine. TCRdb's copy holds only in-frame clones and misses some; the assay was immunoSEQ multiplex PCR. The sample has about 160,000 clones, about nine tenths seen once. The source material was peripheral blood, sampled on day 0 of AZD1222 vaccination. The receptors originated from an adult in good health.

This chain joins TRBV28 and TRBJ1-4; TRBD1 matches 8 bases. The CDR3 extends over 14 amino acids. With V trimmed by 8 bases and J by 8 bases, 10 bases remained unmatched. Germline-derived CDR1 and CDR2 are MDHEN and SYDVKM. Here the CDR3 reads CASDPGQGLEKLFF. CDR3 in DNA: TGTGCCAGCGATCCCGGACAGGGATTAGAAAAACTGTTTTTT. The complete variable domain, with remaining parts taken from reference TRBV28 and TRBJ1-4, reads DVKVTQSSRYLVKRTGEKVFLECVQDMDHENMFWYRQDPGLGLRLIYFSYDVKMKEKGDIPEGYSVSREKKERFSLILESASTNQTSMYLCASDPGQGLEKLFFGSGTQLSVL.

V and J are TRBV5-1 and TRBJ2-4; no definite D call. Germline-derived CDR1 and CDR2 are SGHRS and YFSETQ. The ends were cut back, 3 bases at V and 5 bases at J, with 18 bases in the middle. The CDR3 extends over 16 amino acids. This CDR3 reads CASSSAPTENQNIQYF. The CDR3 coding sequence is TGCGCCAGCAGCTCCGCACCCACAGAGAACCAAAACATTCAGTACTTC.

The chain links TRBV28 to TRBJ2-1; 7 nucleotides agree with TRBD2. The V gene end was trimmed by 6 bases and the J gene end by 9 bases; junction bases not matched to a gene: 11. The CDR3 has 14 residues. The germline gives CDR1 MDHEN, CDR2 SYDVKM. CDR3 DNA sequence: TGTGCCAGCAGCCTAGGGAGGGCGGGGGTTGAGCAGTTCTTC. It specifies CASSLGRAGVEQFF. Full variable domain (outside the CDR3, taken from reference TRBV28 and TRBJ2-1): DVKVTQSSRYLVKRTGEKVFLECVQDMDHENMFWYRQDPGLGLRLIYFSYDVKMKEKGDIPEGYSVSREKKERFSLILESASTNQTSMYLCASSLGRAGVEQFFGPGTRLTVL.

The chain combines TRBV28 with TRBJ2-1, with 9 bases that match TRBD1. Germline trimming cut 3 bases from V and 4 bases from J; bases unmatched to any gene: 7. This CDR3 is 16 amino acids long. Looked up from germline, CDR1 is MDHEN and CDR2 is SYDVKM. This CDR3 reads CASSFPRDRAYNEQFF. CDR3 sequence (DNA): TGTGCCAGCAGTTTCCCCCGGGACAGGGCATACAATGAGCAGTTCTTC.

This sequence joins TRBV10-3 and TRBJ2-7; D is undetermined. In germline, CDR1 is ENHRY, CDR2 SYGVKD. This CDR3 contains 13 residues. V dropped 4 bases and J dropped 5 bases, with 12 bases sitting between them. CDR3 region: CAISGRREDEQYF. CDR3 DNA sequence: TGTGCCATCAGTGGACGGCGAGAGGACGAGCAGTACTTC.

CDR3 bases: TGTGCCAGCAGACTAGCGGGGGGGCGGGATACGCAGTATTTT. Amino acid sequence: CASRLAGGRDTQYF. The chain joins TRBV27 to TRBJ2-3; TRBD2 matches at 13 bases. The CDR3 spans 14 residues. The germline V gene encodes CDR1 MNHEY and CDR2 SMNVEV (reference sequence). The V and J ends lost 6 bases and 6 bases, in that order; junction bases with no gene match: 3.

V gene TRBV6-2 or TRBV6-3 combines with J gene TRBJ2-1, with TRBD2 matching 12 bases. The germline V gene encodes CDR1 MNHEY and CDR2 SVGEGT. CDR3 length equals 15 residues. J was trimmed by 9 bases and V by 6 bases; bases with no gene match: 9. The CDR3, as DNA: TGTGCCAGCAGCCCACTAGCGGGAGGACGCGGTGAGCAGTTCTTC. Amino acids: CASSPLAGGRGEQFF.

This sequence joins TRBV5-1 and TRBJ1-3, with 7 bases matching TRBD1. The germline gives CDR1 SGHRS, CDR2 YFSETQ. This CDR3 comprises 14 residues. V lost 4 bases to trimming and J lost 7 bases; unmatched junction nucleotides: 8. CDR3 sequence: CASSQGQVENTIYF. The CDR3 coding sequence is TGCGCCAGCAGCCAAGGACAGGTGGAGAACACCATATATTTT. The full variable domain, with the rest looked up from reference TRBV5-1 and TRBJ1-3, is KAGVTQTPRYLIKTRGQQVTLSCSPISGHRSVSWYQQTPGQGLQFLFEYFSETQRNKGNFPGRFSGRQFSNSRSEMNVSTLELGDSALYLCASSQGQVENTIYFGEGSWLTVV.

In nucleotides, the CDR3 is TGCAGTGCTGTGCTTAATGAAAAACTGTTTTTT. This codes for CSAVLNEKLFF. This sequence joins TRBV20-1 and TRBJ1-4; no clear D gene. Trimming took 5 bases from V and 4 from J, leaving 5 bases between them. This CDR3 spans 11 amino acids. The germline CDR1 and CDR2 sequences are DFQATT and SNEGSKA (reference sequence).

This chain uses TRBV5-4 with TRBJ1-2, with 7 bases matching TRBD1. This CDR3 region has 13 residues. Germline assignment: CDR1 SGHNT and CDR2 YYREEE (reference sequence). Unmatched junction bases numbered 4, after V lost 1 base and J lost 7 bases. In DNA form, the CDR3 reads TGTGCCAGCAGCTTGAGAGGGGGCAGTGGCTACACCTTC. Amino acids: CASSLRGGSGYTF.

This chain links TRBV27 with TRBJ1-1; weak D call: TRBD1 (5 bases). V was pared by 8 bases and J by 0 bases, with 10 bases between. From germline, CDR1 is MNHEY and CDR2 SMNVEV (reference sequence). This CDR3 is built from 13 residues. This chain's CDR3 is CASRGDVNTEAFF. The CDR3 DNA is TGTGCCAGCCGGGGGGACGTGAACACTGAAGCTTTCTTT.

V is TRBV3-1 (or the pseudogene TRBV3-2) and J is TRBJ1-2; unclear D gene. The CDR3 length is 12 residues. Germline V lookup: CDR1 LGHDT, CDR2 YNNKEL (reference sequence). The V and J ends lost 1 base and 7 bases respectively, with 7 bases between them. Here the CDR3 reads CASSQGQTGYTF. The CDR3 coding sequence is TGTGCCAGCAGCCAAGGGCAGACTGGCTACACCTTC.

The chain recombines TRBV6-2 or TRBV6-3 with TRBJ1-2; possible D gene TRBD1, 6 bases. The CDR3 is 14 amino acids. V lost 5 bases to trimming and J lost 4 bases, with 14 bases between them. Germline V gives CDR1 MNHEY, CDR2 SVGEGT. The CDR3 coding sequence is TGTGCCAGCAGTCCCGTCGGACAGTCCTATGGCTACACCTTC. This codes for CASSPVGQSYGYTF.

The genes are TRBV3-1 (or the pseudogene TRBV3-2) and TRBJ2-2; weak D call: TRBD1 (5 bases). CDR3 length equals 15 residues. Trimming pared 4 bases from V and 6 bases from J, leaving 15 bases between. From germline, CDR1 is LGHDT and CDR2 YNNKEL (reference sequence). CDR3 DNA sequence: TGTGCCAGCAGCCCCCTCCCAGACAGTCCCGGGGAGCTGTTTTTT. As protein: CASSPLPDSPGELFF.

The chain carries TRBV7-2 and TRBJ1-1, with TRBD1 as a possible D gene (6 bases). The CDR3 has 13 amino acids. Germline V lookup: CDR1 SGHTA, CDR2 FQGNSA. Trimming took off 3 bases at V and 5 bases at J, with 10 bases between the two ends. The CDR3 protein is CASSFTGRTEAFF. CDR3 DNA sequence: TGTGCCAGCAGCTTCACAGGGCGTACTGAAGCTTTCTTT.

The rearrangement uses TRBV6-2 or TRBV6-3 and TRBJ2-4; the match to TRBD1 covers 12 bases. V shed 5 bases and J 8 bases; nucleotides not matched to a gene: 13. Germline CDR1 and CDR2: MNHEY and SVGEGT. This CDR3 spans 17 amino acids. The CDR3 loop reads CASSRPGQGANTDIQYF. CDR3 coding DNA: TGTGCCAGCAGTCGCCCGGGACAGGGGGCGAATACCGACATTCAGTACTTC.

This clone was found once. DNA of the CDR3: TGTGCCAGCAGTTTGGTCGGGACAGTAAATAATTCACCCCTCCACTTT. Amino acid sequence: CASSLVGTVNNSPLHF. This rearrangement joins TRBV28 to TRBJ1-6; 7 bases agree with TRBD1. Per germline, CDR1 MDHEN and CDR2 SYDVKM. The CDR3 extends over 16 amino acids. After removal of 3 bases from V and 5 bases from J, the junction contained 7 bases not matched to a gene. The full variable domain, rest sourced from reference TRBV28 and TRBJ1-6, is DVKVTQSSRYLVKRTGEKVFLECVQDMDHENMFWYRQDPGLGLRLIYFSYDVKMKEKGDIPEGYSVSREKKERFSLILESASTNQTSMYLCASSLVGTVNNSPLHFGNGTRLTVT.

In this sample, this clone turned up once. The V gene is TRBV3-1 (or the pseudogene TRBV3-2), the J gene TRBJ1-1, with D possibly TRBD1 on 6 matching bases. CDR3 length: 14 amino acids. Germline values: CDR1 LGHDT, CDR2 YNNKEL (reference sequence). The ends were cut back, 4 bases at V and 4 bases at J, with 13 bases in the middle. In DNA form, the CDR3 reads TGTGCCAGCAGCCCCGCAGGGGTAGGCACTGAAGCTTTCTTT. Amino acids: CASSPAGVGTEAFF.

The chain employs TRBV7-2 and TRBJ2-3, with D unresolved. V was pared by 4 bases and J by 6 bases, with 11 bases between. Germline values: CDR1 SGHTA, CDR2 FQGNSA. This CDR3 is built from 13 residues. The CDR3 here is CASSSQIGDTQYF. The CDR3 DNA reads as TGTGCCAGCAGCTCCCAAATTGGCGATACGCAGTATTTT.

In this sample, this clone turned up once. The CDR3 nucleotides read TGTGCCAGCAGCCATAATTCGGGACAGGTAACGAATGAGCAGTTCTTC. Protein: CASSHNSGQVTNEQFF. The chain is built from TRBV13 and TRBJ2-1; TRBD1 matches 8 bases. In germline, CDR1 is PRHDT, CDR2 FYEKMQ (reference sequence). With 5 bases clipped from V and 7 bases from J, the junction kept 13 bases outside the gene matches. This CDR3 is built from 16 residues.

This clone was observed once. This chain connects TRBV28 to TRBJ1-1; 9 positions agree with TRBD1. Germline V gene lookup returns CDR1 MDHEN and CDR2 SYDVKM. V gave up 5 bases and J gave up 0 bases; unmatched junction bases: 4. This CDR3 has 15 residues. CDR3 amino acids: CASSPGDRVNTEAFF. CDR3 sequence (DNA): TGTGCCAGCAGTCCCGGGGACAGGGTGAACACTGAAGCTTTCTTT. Variable domain in full (rest from reference TRBV28 and TRBJ1-1): DVKVTQSSRYLVKRTGEKVFLECVQDMDHENMFWYRQDPGLGLRLIYFSYDVKMKEKGDIPEGYSVSREKKERFSLILESASTNQTSMYLCASSPGDRVNTEAFFGQGTRLTVV.

The CDR3 nucleotides read TGTGCCAGCAGCACCGGGACTAGCGGGAGAGGGGAGCTGTTTTTT. Translated, it gives CASSTGTSGRGELFF. This chain uses TRBV6-5 with TRBJ2-2; 14 bases are shared with TRBD2. CDR3 length: 15 amino acids. The V gene's germline CDR1 is MNHEY and CDR2 SVGAGI. V gave up 6 bases and J gave up 8 bases; unmatched junction bases: 5.

This clone is a singleton in its sample. V is TRBV6-5 and J is TRBJ1-1, with D perhaps matching TRBD1 (6 bases). V was pared by 6 bases and J by 6 bases, with 17 bases between. The CDR3 consists of 14 residues. In germline, CDR1 is MNHEY, CDR2 SVGAGI. Here the CDR3 DNA reads TGTGCCAGCAGAGCCGCCGGGGGCCGAGCTGAAGCTTTCTTT. Translating gives CASRAAGGRAEAFF.

This sequence joins TRBV4-1 and TRBJ2-1, with a possible D match to TRBD2 (7 bases). The CDR3 has 16 amino acids. V dropped 4 bases and J dropped 7 bases, with 20 bases sitting between them. The germline gives CDR1 MGHRA, CDR2 YSYEKL. The CDR3 DNA reads as TGCGCCAGCAGCCCCGAAGGGAGGGGGGATTTGAATGAGCAGTTCTTC. It yields the protein CASSPEGRGDLNEQFF.

DNA for the CDR3: TGCGCCAGCTCCTTTTCAACTAGCGGGTGGGAGGGCTACGAGCAGTACTTC. Translation: CASSFSTSGWEGYEQYF. This chain joins TRBV5-1 and TRBJ2-7, with TRBD2 matching over 9 bases. The germline CDR1 and CDR2 sequences are SGHRS and YFSETQ. The V and J ends lost 7 bases and 3 bases, in that order; junction bases with no gene match: 17. This CDR3 is built from 17 residues.

This clone was found a few times. This chain joins TRBV6-5 and TRBJ1-1; D is ambiguous. The germline V and J ends were trimmed by 7 bases and 0 bases, with 15 bases remaining between them. There are 15 residues in the CDR3. Germline lookup yields CDR1 MNHEY and CDR2 SVGAGI. The CDR3 DNA sequence: TGTGCCAGCACTCCTCCAACAGAGCTGAACACTGAAGCTTTCTTT. It specifies CASTPPTELNTEAFF.

CDR3 in amino acids: CASSLGWAEQFF. CDR3 bases: TGTGCCAGCAGCTTAGGGTGGGCGGAGCAGTTCTTC. This sequence joins TRBV7-2 and TRBJ2-1; D remains unclear. The CDR3 consists of 12 residues. Germline loops: CDR1 SGHTA, CDR2 FQGNSA. Trimming removed 1 base from V and 10 bases from J, with 8 bases in between.

The CDR3 region is CASKDRGYTDTQYF. CDR3 in DNA: TGTGCCAGCAAAGACCGGGGCTACACAGATACGCAGTATTTT. V and J are TRBV2 and TRBJ2-3; either TRBD1 or TRBD2 may fit D (5 bases each). In germline, CDR1 is SNHLY, CDR2 FYNNEI. The CDR3 length is 14 residues. V was trimmed by 7 bases and J by 2 bases, leaving 13 bases between them.

The rearrangement uses TRBV11-2 and TRBJ1-2; possible D gene TRBD1, 5 bases. The CDR3 has 14 amino acids. The V gene lost 5 bases and the J gene lost 2 bases, with 12 bases spanning the gap. Germline-derived CDR1 and CDR2 are SGHAT and FQNNGV. CDR3 nucleotides: TGTGCCAGCAGCCCGGGACGGACAAACTATGGCTACACCTTC. This codes for CASSPGRTNYGYTF.

The chain recombines TRBV6-5 with TRBJ1-5; D not certain. Germline CDR1 and CDR2: MNHEY and SVGAGI. The CDR3 consists of 16 residues. Trimming removed 3 bases from V and 0 bases from J, with 12 bases in between. The chain's CDR3 is CASSYATSYSNQPQHF. For the CDR3, the DNA is TGTGCCAGCAGTTATGCAACATCTTATAGCAATCAGCCCCAGCATTTT.